One and the same sample provided the 27 T cell receptor beta chains below, sequenced in a study of cytomegalovirus exposure and HLA in healthy donors. Primers for the PCR totalled 60 Vbeta and 13 Jbeta. Libraries were prepared by immunoSEQ multiplex PCR; TCRdb keeps only in-frame clonotypes and omits some of them. The table has about 160,000 clones, roughly 80% seen once. The sequenced sample consisted of PBMCs. These receptors originate from a woman aged 45-65 years in good health and CMV-seropositive.

This chain uses TRBV10-3 with TRBJ2-7; D perhaps matches TRBD1 (6 bases). V was shortened by 3 bases and J by 6 bases, with 15 bases between the two germline ends. The CDR3 has 14 amino acids. Germline lookup yields CDR1 ENHRY and CDR2 SYGVKD. The CDR3, as DNA: TGTGCCATCAGTGAAGAGGGGGAAGTGTTCGAGCAGTACTTC. This encodes CAISEEGEVFEQYF.

J is TRBJ2-3 and V is TRBV7-9, with 9 bases matching TRBD1. V was pared by 5 bases and J by 6 bases, with 3 bases of the junction left unmatched. Germline values: CDR1 SEHNR, CDR2 FQNEAQ (reference sequence). The CDR3 has 13 amino acids. CDR3 sequence reads: CASSRQGGDTQYF. The CDR3 DNA reads TGTGCCAGCAGCCGACAGGGGGGGGATACGCAGTATTTT.

The V gene is TRBV7-8, the J gene TRBJ1-2, with 7 bases identical to TRBD1. The CDR3 has 15 residues. Germline CDR1 and CDR2: SGHVS and FQNEAQ. Unmatched junction bases numbered 9, after V lost 1 base and J lost 7 bases. This chain's CDR3 is CASSLGPGQMRGYTF. The CDR3 nucleotides are TGTGCCAGCAGCTTAGGTCCGGGACAGATGCGTGGCTACACCTTC.

The V call is TRBV11-3, the J call TRBJ2-7; possibly TRBD2 for D (6 bases). Germline V gene data show CDR1 as SGHNT and CDR2 as YENEEA. Trimming cost V 8 bases and J 6 bases, with 14 bases left between them. The CDR3 has 12 residues. CDR3 coding DNA: TGTGCCAGCTCCAGAGTCGGGGGCGAGCAGTACTTC. Amino acids: CASSRVGGEQYF.

The chain links TRBV15 to TRBJ2-5; 8 nucleotides agree with TRBD2. CDR3 length equals 17 residues. The V gene's germline CDR1 is LNHNV and CDR2 YYDKDF (reference sequence). Trimming removed 5 bases from V and 4 bases from J; junction bases left unmatched: 15. This CDR3 reads CATSGGLAGGRGETQYF. The CDR3 DNA follows: TGTGCCACCAGCGGCGGACTAGCCGGGGGGAGGGGAGAGACCCAGTACTTC. The variable domain in full, completed from reference TRBV15 and TRBJ2-5, reads DAMVIQNPRYQVTQFGKPVTLSCSQTLNHNVMYWYQQKSSQAPKLLFHYYDKDFNNEADTPDNFQSRRPNTSFCFLDIRSPGLGDTAMYLCATSGGLAGGRGETQYFGPGTRLLVL.

CDR3 residues: CASSPLAGEGETQYF. The CDR3 bases are TGTGCCAGCAGCCCACTAGCGGGAGAGGGTGAGACCCAGTACTTC. This chain connects TRBV28 to TRBJ2-5; 11 nucleotides align to TRBD2. Germline V gene sequence: CDR1 MDHEN, CDR2 SYDVKM. This CDR3 spans 15 amino acids. After removal of 6 bases from V and 5 bases from J, the junction contained 8 bases not matched to a gene.

This rearrangement joins TRBV9 to TRBJ2-5; 10 nucleotides match TRBD2. CDR1 is SGDLS, CDR2 YYNGEE, per germline. Trimming took 1 base from V and 5 from J; bases not matched to a gene: 8. The CDR3 is made up of 16 amino acids. The CDR3 nucleotides read TGTGCCAGCAGCGTACGGGCTAGCGGGAGTTTGGAGACCCAGTACTTC. Protein sequence: CASSVRASGSLETQYF.

The chain employs TRBV19 and TRBJ1-1; TRBD1 agrees at 8 bases. The CDR3 spans 16 residues. Looked up from germline, CDR1 is LNHDA and CDR2 is SQIVND (reference sequence). Germline trimming cut 6 bases from V and 5 bases from J; bases unmatched to any gene: 14. The CDR3 nucleotides read TGTGCCAGTAGCTTCGCGGTGGTAACAGGGGGTACTGAAGCTTTCTTT. Translated: CASSFAVVTGGTEAFF.

This rearrangement joins TRBV9 to TRBJ2-2, with a possible D match to TRBD2 (7 bases). V lost 0 bases and J lost 7, with 13 bases in between. This CDR3 has 15 amino acids. Germline CDR1 and CDR2: SGDLS and YYNGEE. The CDR3 coding sequence is TGTGCCAGCAGCGTAGGAGGGGGGGCTATCGGGGAGCTGTTTTTT. It is translated as CASSVGGGAIGELFF.

The V gene is TRBV2, the J gene TRBJ2-1; D gene ambiguous. The CDR3 is 13 amino acids. Germline CDR1 SNHLY, CDR2 FYNNEI. The V end lost 4 bases, the J end lost 9 bases, and 13 bases lay between the germline ends. In DNA form, the CDR3 reads TGTGCCAGCAGTGTAATGGCTAGTTCTGAGCAGTTCTTC. It is translated as CASSVMASSEQFF.

This clone was seen a few times. The rearrangement links TRBV7-9 to TRBJ2-3; D uncertain. The CDR3 length is 12 residues. V lost 4 bases and J 8 bases, leaving 10 bases between the germline ends. CDR1 SEHNR and CDR2 FQNEAQ come from the germline V gene (reference sequence). The DNA for the CDR3 is TGTGCCAGCAGCTATTCAACGGGTACGCAGTATTTT. This translates into CASSYSTGTQYF.

This chain uses TRBV5-1 with TRBJ2-1; 11 bases are shared with TRBD2. Germline loops: CDR1 SGHRS, CDR2 YFSETQ. The CDR3 length is 17 residues. J lost 0 bases, V lost 3 bases, and 5 bases had no gene match. The CDR3 sequence: CASSWGTSGNSYNEQFF. In nucleotides, the CDR3 is TGCGCCAGCAGCTGGGGGACTAGCGGTAACTCCTACAATGAGCAGTTCTTC.

The chain links TRBV5-1 to TRBJ1-1, with 8 positions matching TRBD1. The J segment lost 0 bases and the V segment lost 3 bases, leaving 4 bases of the junction unmatched. In germline, CDR1 is SGHRS, CDR2 YFSETQ. This CDR3 region has 15 residues. Written as DNA, the CDR3 is TGCGCCAGCAGCTCCACGACAGGGGTGAACACTGAAGCTTTCTTT. It encodes CASSSTTGVNTEAFF.

The chain uses TRBV11-3 and TRBJ2-1; D possibly corresponds to TRBD1 (5 bases). The CDR3 is made up of 15 amino acids. Deletions cut 5 bases from V and 4 bases from J, with 15 bases between. Germline loops: CDR1 SGHNT, CDR2 YENEEA. CDR3 nucleotide sequence: TGTGCCAGCAGCCCAACCTCCACAGGTTACAATGAGCAGTTCTTC. Encoded protein: CASSPTSTGYNEQFF.

V usage is TRBV28 and J usage is TRBJ2-3; 9 nucleotides agree with TRBD1. There are 12 residues in the CDR3. The germline V gene encodes CDR1 MDHEN and CDR2 SYDVKM. In DNA form, the CDR3 reads TGTGTGACCGGGACAGGGCAAAATACGCAGTATTTT. Its protein product is CVTGTGQNTQYF.

The genes are TRBV30 and TRBJ2-1; TRBD2 matches at 10 bases. J was trimmed by 2 bases and V by 0 bases; bases with no gene match: 1. CDR1 and CDR2 from the germline V gene are GTSNPN and SVGIG (reference sequence). There are 15 residues in the CDR3. CDR3 sequence reads: CAWSVGTSAYNEQFF. CDR3 DNA sequence: TGTGCCTGGAGTGTAGGGACTAGCGCCTACAATGAGCAGTTCTTC.

This clone has just a few counts. This chain joins TRBV18 and TRBJ1-2, with 9 bases matching TRBD1. The CDR3 runs 14 residues. The germline V gene encodes CDR1 KGHSH and CDR2 LQKENI. V lost 0 bases and J lost 8; bases outside the gene matches: 4. The CDR3 spells CASSPPGQGSGYTF. Here the CDR3 DNA reads TGTGCCAGCTCACCACCGGGACAGGGTTCGGGCTACACCTTC.

The V call is TRBV19, the J call TRBJ1-1; D unresolved. This CDR3 contains 14 residues. CDR1 is LNHDA and CDR2 is SQIVND in the germline V gene (reference sequence). V was shortened by 1 base and J by 1 base, with 7 bases between the two germline ends. CDR3: CASSIVAENTEAFF. The DNA of the CDR3 is TGTGCCAGTAGTATAGTCGCGGAGAACACTGAAGCTTTCTTT.

This chain connects TRBV28 to TRBJ1-4; 11 bases match TRBD1. V trimming: 7 bases; J trimming: 6 bases; junction bases outside the gene matches: 4. The CDR3 has 14 amino acids. Germline CDR1 reads MDHEN; CDR2 reads SYDVKM. The CDR3 bases are TGTGCCAGCACTTTGGACAGGGGGCATGAAAAACTGTTTTTT. The encoded protein is CASTLDRGHEKLFF.

The gene calls are TRBV25-1 and TRBJ2-2; the match to TRBD2 covers 12 bases. Trimming cost V 1 base and J 6 bases; bases outside gene matches: 6. This CDR3 region has 17 residues. CDR1 is MGHDK, CDR2 SYGVNS, per germline. The CDR3 spells CASSEWGRLAGAGELFF. The CDR3 nucleotides are TGTGCCAGCAGTGAATGGGGGCGACTAGCGGGAGCCGGGGAGCTGTTTTTT.

The V call is TRBV5-5, the J call TRBJ1-1; the D gene is possibly TRBD1 (5 bases). Germline V gene lookup returns CDR1 SGHKS and CDR2 YYEKEE (reference sequence). Trimming stripped 0 bases from V and 7 bases from J, with 16 bases between. The CDR3 is 15 amino acids. CDR3 in DNA: TGTGCCAGCAGCTTGGAAAGGACATGGGGAAATGAAGCTTTCTTT. The encoded protein is CASSLERTWGNEAFF.

The chain has TRBV7-2 and TRBJ2-7; 7 nucleotides agree with TRBD2. This CDR3 spans 15 amino acids. Germline V CDR1 and CDR2: SGHTA, FQGNSA. The V gene end was trimmed by 2 bases and the J gene end by 7 bases; junction bases not matched to a gene: 11. The DNA of the CDR3 is TGTGCCAGCAGCTTACTTGGGCGGGGGTTGCGGGAGCAGTACTTC. Protein: CASSLLGRGLREQYF.

The chain joins TRBV5-4 to TRBJ2-7; TRBD2 aligns across 9 bases. V gave up 4 bases and J gave up 0 bases; unmatched junction bases: 8. The CDR3 covers 16 residues. Per germline, CDR1 SGHNT and CDR2 YYREEE (reference sequence). The CDR3 spells CASSPLSTSGSYEQYF. Written as DNA, the CDR3 is TGTGCCAGCAGCCCACTATCGACTAGCGGCTCCTACGAGCAGTACTTC.

The rearrangement links TRBV19 to TRBJ2-1, with 7 bases matching TRBD2. The germline gives CDR1 LNHDA, CDR2 SQIVND (reference sequence). Losses at the gene ends were 6 bases for V and 5 bases for J; bases not matched to a gene: 10. This CDR3 has 15 amino acids. Here the CDR3 reads CASRGGVARHNEQFF. The CDR3 coding sequence is TGTGCCAGTAGGGGGGGGGTAGCGAGGCACAATGAGCAGTTCTTC.

CDR3 in amino acids: CASSTRTSWGSYNEQFF. CDR3 nucleotide sequence: TGCGCCAGCAGCACTAGGACTAGTTGGGGCTCCTACAATGAGCAGTTCTTC. The chain employs TRBV5-1 and TRBJ2-1, with TRBD2 matching over 7 bases. Germline-derived CDR1 and CDR2 are SGHRS and YFSETQ. This CDR3 spans 17 amino acids. The V gene end was trimmed by 4 bases and the J gene end by 0 bases; junction bases not matched to a gene: 10.

This chain uses TRBV7-2 with TRBJ1-2, with a tentative D call TRBD1 (5 bases). The germline V and J ends were trimmed by 5 bases and 4 bases, with 14 bases remaining between them. CDR1 and CDR2 (germline): SGHTA, FQGNSA. The CDR3 loop spans 14 amino acids. The CDR3 region has the DNA TGTGCCAGCAGCCCCACTAGCGGGGGCTATGGCTACACCTTC. This codes for CASSPTSGGYGYTF.

V and J are TRBV28 and TRBJ2-5; TRBD2 aligns across 7 bases. V lost 5 bases to trimming and J lost 5 bases; unmatched junction nucleotides: 11. The germline CDR1 and CDR2 sequences are MDHEN and SYDVKM. The CDR3 has 15 residues. The CDR3 is CASSGGSIGWETQYF. In DNA form, the CDR3 reads TGTGCCAGCAGTGGCGGGAGTATTGGGTGGGAGACCCAGTACTTC.